These T cell receptor beta chains were read from a single sample in a study of blood T cell repertoires in COVID-19. The table came from immunoSEQ multiplex PCR; TCRdb's copy has only in-frame clones and leaves some out. The data show around 120,000 clones, roughly nine tenths seen once. Sequenced sample: peripheral blood. The origin of the receptors is a man aged 55 to 70 with COVID-19, enrolled during active disease. CDR3s include the opening cysteine and the closing phenylalanine or tryptophan. A D gene is named only where the DNA matches it firmly. Size tells how often a clone was seen (once, few, many) or the class of an expanded clone, and some rows leave it out.

v_call	clone_size	j_call	d_call	cdr3_nt	cdr3_aa
TRBV5-1	once	TRBJ2-2	TRBD1	TGCGCCAGCAGCTCCGGGACAGGGGGGGACCTGGGCACCGGGGAGCTGTTTTTT	CASSSGTGGDLGTGELFF
TRBV6-1	-	TRBJ2-7	TRBD2	TGTGCCAGCAGTGCACGCCCCTTTACTAGCGGGAGGAGGATCGAGCAGTACTTC	CASSARPFTSGRRIEQYF
TRBV5-6	once	TRBJ2-5	-	TGTGCCAGCAGCTTGTCGGAGACCCAGTACTTC	CASSLSETQYF
TRBV3-1/TRBV3-2	-	TRBJ1-1	-	TGTGCCAGCAGCCAAGAGACATATGAGGGTGAAGCTTTCTTT	CASSQETYEGEAFF
TRBV28	-	TRBJ2-7	TRBD2	TGTGCCAGCTTTCCCCCCCGACTAGCGGGAGGTTCCGAGCAGTACTTC	CASFPPRLAGGSEQYF
TRBV7-2	once	TRBJ2-7	-	TGTGCCAGTCGCCCTTCGGGGGTGGAGCCTAGGGAGCAGTACTTC	CASRPSGVEPREQYF
TRBV2	-	TRBJ2-1	-	TGTGCCAGCAAGAGGGTGCAATTCGATGAGCAGTTCTTC	CASKRVQFDEQFF
TRBV27	-	TRBJ1-2	-	TGTGCCAGCTTCGCAAACGGGGGCTACACCTTC	CASFANGGYTF
TRBV10-1	-	TRBJ1-2	TRBD1	TGCGCCAGCAGTGAAGTACCCGGGACAGGGGTTGTTGGCTACACCTTC	CASSEVPGTGVVGYTF
TRBV7-7	-	TRBJ1-1	-	TGTGCTAGCGCACAGGGTGTGAACACTGAAGCTTTCTTT	CASAQGVNTEAFF
TRBV30	-	TRBJ1-5	-	TGTGCCTGGAGCGCAGGGTTTCGGGATCAGCCCCAGCATTTT	CAWSAGFRDQPQHF
TRBV30	-	TRBJ1-1	-	TGTGCCTGGAGTGTTATTCTCGCGGGTGAAGCTTTCTTT	CAWSVILAGEAFF
TRBV24-1	-	TRBJ1-2	TRBD1	TGTGCCACCAGTGAGGAAACGGGACAGGGGGTATCTGGCTACACCTTC	CATSEETGQGVSGYTF
TRBV11-3	-	TRBJ2-1	TRBD2	TGTGCCAGCAGCTTACTCCTAGCGGGAGGTACGCAGTTCTTC	CASSLLLAGGTQFF
TRBV6-5	-	TRBJ2-2	TRBD2	TGTGCCAGTAAATCGGCGGGAGAACGGATCGGGGAGCTGTTTTTT	CASKSAGERIGELFF
TRBV2	-	TRBJ2-2	TRBD1	TGTGCCAGCAGCGCAAGGGACAGGGTATCCGGGGAGCTGTTTTTT	CASSARDRVSGELFF
TRBV11-3	-	TRBJ2-7	-	TGTGCCAGCAGCTTAGTGGCGGCAACCTACGAGCAGTACTTC	CASSLVAATYEQYF
TRBV3-1/TRBV3-2	-	TRBJ1-1	TRBD1	TGTGCCAGCAGCCAATTAAACGGACAGGGTAGTATAGCTTTCTTT	CASSQLNGQGSIAFF
TRBV7-3	-	TRBJ2-2	TRBD2	TGTGCCAGCAGCTCCAGCGGGAGAGGGGAGCTGTTTTTT	CASSSSGRGELFF
TRBV19	-	TRBJ1-3	-	TGTGCCAGTAGTGCAGGCGACTCTGGAAACACCATATATTTT	CASSAGDSGNTIYF
TRBV11-3	once	TRBJ1-1	-	TGTGCCAGCAGCCTCTCGGGTGGCACTGAAGCTTTCTTT	CASSLSGGTEAFF
TRBV3-1/TRBV3-2	-	TRBJ1-2	TRBD1	TGTGCCAGCACCCAGGGGGGGTATGGCTACACCTTC	CASTQGGYGYTF
TRBV3-1/TRBV3-2	-	TRBJ2-3	TRBD2	TGTGCCAGCAGCCAAGGACTAGCGGGATTTACAGATACGCAGTATTTT	CASSQGLAGFTDTQYF
TRBV3-1/TRBV3-2	-	TRBJ1-2	-	TGTGCCAGCAGCCAACTAGCGCCGGCGGGGGGCTACACCTTC	CASSQLAPAGGYTF
TRBV6-5	-	TRBJ1-5	-	TGTGCCAGCAGCGGTTCAGGGGGCAATCAGCCCCAGCATTTT	CASSGSGGNQPQHF
TRBV4-3	-	TRBJ2-2	TRBD2	TGCGCCAGCAGCCCGGGACTAGCGGGAGGGCCGGACACCGGGGAGCTGTTTTTT	CASSPGLAGGPDTGELFF
TRBV6-5	-	TRBJ1-1	-	TGTGCCAGCAGTCGGGGGGGGAACACTGAAGCTTTCTTT	CASSRGGNTEAFF
TRBV7-8	-	TRBJ2-1	TRBD2	TGTGCCAGCAGCTTAGTGAGGGGACTACCCTACAATGAGCAGTTCTTC	CASSLVRGLPYNEQFF
TRBV6-2/TRBV6-3	once	TRBJ1-2	-	TGTGCCAGCAGTTACCTTCAAGGGAGCGGCTACACCTTC	CASSYLQGSGYTF
TRBV3-1/TRBV3-2	-	TRBJ1-5	-	TGTGCCAGCAGCCAACTTGATCAGCCCCAGCATTTT	CASSQLDQPQHF
TRBV6-5	-	TRBJ2-2	-	TGTGCCAGCAGTTACTCGCATCCTAGGGAGCTGTTTTTT	CASSYSHPRELFF
TRBV2	-	TRBJ2-3	-	TGTGCCAGCAGCGACCCCGGAGAGCCCCAGAGGGATACGCAGTATTTT	CASSDPGEPQRDTQYF